A selection of T cell receptor beta chains follows, all from one sample in a study of identical twins. TCRdb reprocessed the 5' RACE reads via MiXCR and lists one record per CDR3 protein. This table holds 350,000 to 400,000 distinct CDR3 sequences, approximately 10% found once. The sequencing sample was made of naive T cells sorted from blood. These receptors all come from a woman in her forties or fifties in good health. The CDR3 runs from the conserved cysteine through the conserved F or W.

V gene: TRBV11-2
CDR3 protein: CASSLRPPAGNEQFF

V gene: TRBV7-2
CDR3 protein: CASSLVPSGRTYTQYF

V gene: TRBV4-2
CDR3 protein: CASSQLLRGENSPLHF

V gene: TRBV6-5
CDR3 protein: CASSYSAGDLRRTYEQYF

V gene: TRBV29-1
CDR3 protein: CSVVHTNTQYF

V gene: TRBV20-1
CDR3 protein: CSAHDHSGTEAFF

V gene: TRBV12-3/TRBV12-4
CDR3 protein: CASSPTGFYNEQFF

V gene: TRBV5-1
CDR3 protein: CASSPGKGVANEKLFF

V gene: TRBV25-1
CDR3 protein: CASSWPKGNSPLHF

V gene: TRBV5-6
CDR3 protein: CASSLWSPPGELFF

V gene: TRBV20-1
CDR3 protein: CSARDRRQTSGANVLTF

V gene: TRBV10-3
CDR3 protein: CAIRRTGAGEQFF

V gene: TRBV20-1
CDR3 protein: CSASPPSYNEQFF

V gene: TRBV5-1
CDR3 protein: CASSLAMSSGEQYF

V gene: TRBV6-5
CDR3 protein: CASSDRGQNTEAFF

V gene: TRBV7-8
CDR3 protein: CASSTLLRVNTEAFF

V gene: TRBV6-1
CDR3 protein: CASRTGGGTEAFF

V gene: TRBV10-3
CDR3 protein: CATGQTSSTGELFF

V gene: TRBV18
CDR3 protein: CASSPIDRGDTQYF

V gene: TRBV29-1
CDR3 protein: CSVYSRGMNTEAFF

V gene: TRBV5-1
CDR3 protein: CASSQSTPGANVLTF

V gene: TRBV3-1
CDR3 protein: CASSQASGGEQFF

V gene: TRBV20-1
CDR3 protein: CSASVGALSYNEQFF

V gene: TRBV29-1
CDR3 protein: CSVDVSQGRDYGYTF

V gene: TRBV21-1
CDR3 protein: CASSAPGTVRGETQYF

V gene: TRBV12-3/TRBV12-4
CDR3 protein: CASSLTVSGQINQPQHF

V gene: TRBV4-1
CDR3 protein: CASSLRSLAGENEQFF

V gene: TRBV2
CDR3 protein: CASRGDNSPLHF

V gene: TRBV7-8
CDR3 protein: CASSLVPLGDSPLHF

V gene: TRBV27
CDR3 protein: CASSLYSGEGVSIQYF

V gene: TRBV20-1
CDR3 protein: CSARPGARSEQFF

V gene: TRBV11-2
CDR3 protein: CASSSLGTSGNEQFF

V gene: TRBV15
CDR3 protein: CATSRAGSGANVLTF

V gene: TRBV13
CDR3 protein: CASSLSGLAGVSDTQYF

V gene: TRBV12-3/TRBV12-4
CDR3 protein: CASSWSGGGEQYF

V gene: TRBV4-1
CDR3 protein: CASSQGGDTGQYF

V gene: TRBV7-8
CDR3 protein: CASSLVAGLAGTYEQYF

V gene: TRBV12-3/TRBV12-4
CDR3 protein: CASSWDRGLDIQYF